Each of the 28 T cell receptor beta chains below was sequenced from the same sample in a study of blood T cell repertoires in COVID-19. The method was immunoSEQ multiplex PCR; TCRdb's version includes in-frame clones alone and lacks a portion of them. In the table there are approximately 670,000 clones, more than 80% of which are singletons. Specimen: peripheral blood. All receptors come from a woman in her late teens or twenties with acute or convalescent COVID-19.

The chain employs TRBV27 and TRBJ2-7, with 7 positions matching TRBD1. Germline V gene data show CDR1 as MNHEY and CDR2 as SMNVEV (reference sequence). V gave up 8 bases and J gave up 6 bases; unmatched junction bases: 16. This CDR3 contains 15 residues. The CDR3 bases are TGTGCCAGCGGAGTCACCGGACAGGTTGTGGGCGAGCAGTACTTC. This translates into CASGVTGQVVGEQYF.

This clone was seen more than once but under ten times. CDR3 protein: CASSQSGVPYEQYF. The CDR3 DNA reads TGTGCCAGCAGTCAGAGCGGGGTCCCTTACGAGCAGTACTTC. V gene TRBV5-6 combines with J gene TRBJ2-7; 7 nucleotides match TRBD2. The CDR3 is made up of 14 amino acids. With V trimmed by 5 bases and J by 4 bases, 9 bases remained unmatched. Germline V gives CDR1 SGHDT, CDR2 YYEEEE.

The chain has TRBV3-1 (or the pseudogene TRBV3-2) and TRBJ1-2; maybe TRBD1 (6 bases). This CDR3 spans 13 amino acids. The ends were cut back, 6 bases at V and 7 bases at J, with 15 bases in the middle. From germline, CDR1 is LGHDT and CDR2 YNNKEL (reference sequence). As DNA, the CDR3 is TGTGCCAGCAGGGAAGGGGGTATGCTTGGCTACACCTTC. Its protein is CASREGGMLGYTF.

The chain carries TRBV27 and TRBJ1-6; D perhaps matches TRBD1 (5 bases). Per the germline V gene, CDR1 is MNHEY and CDR2 is SMNVEV (reference sequence). This CDR3 contains 15 residues. Deletions cut 4 bases from V and 4 bases from J, with 11 bases between. The CDR3 DNA follows: TGTGCCAGCAGTTCGGGACTGATTTATAATTCACCCCTCCACTTT. Translation gives CASSSGLIYNSPLHF.

This rearrangement joins TRBV11-2 to TRBJ1-2; D may be TRBD1 (6 bases). The CDR3 loop spans 19 amino acids. Trimming pared 1 base from V and 0 bases from J, leaving 21 bases between. CDR1 and CDR2 from the germline V gene are SGHAT and FQNNGV. Here the CDR3 reads CASSLVRGSRRATNYGYTF. DNA of the CDR3: TGTGCCAGCAGCTTAGTCAGGGGAAGTAGGCGGGCGACTAACTATGGCTACACCTTC.

This clone was found once. CDR3 bases: TGTGCCAGCTCCTTGACCCGGGGAGGCGGCTACACCTTC. Its protein is CASSLTRGGGYTF. The chain combines TRBV6-5 with TRBJ1-2, with unresolved D. Per germline, CDR1 MNHEY and CDR2 SVGAGI. The CDR3 runs to 13 residues. With 8 bases removed from V and 8 bases from J, the gap between germline ends came to 18 bases.

The V gene is TRBV5-1, the J gene TRBJ1-1, with D uncertain. Germline-derived CDR1 and CDR2 are SGHRS and YFSETQ. The CDR3 totals 15 residues. Trimming took off 3 bases at V and 1 base at J, with 13 bases between the two ends. CDR3 DNA: TGCGCCAGCAGCTCCCCACGTAGCGGGAACACTGAAGCTTTCTTT. This encodes CASSSPRSGNTEAFF. Looking up the rest from reference TRBV5-1 and TRBJ1-1 gives the full variable domain: KAGVTQTPRYLIKTRGQQVTLSCSPISGHRSVSWYQQTPGQGLQFLFEYFSETQRNKGNFPGRFSGRQFSNSRSEMNVSTLELGDSALYLCASSSPRSGNTEAFFGQGTRLTVV.

The chain is built from TRBV6-1 and TRBJ2-1; TRBD1 matches at 8 bases. V lost 1 base to trimming and J lost 7 bases; unmatched junction nucleotides: 9. The CDR3 loop spans 16 amino acids. Germline CDR1 MNHNS, CDR2 SASEGT. CDR3 nucleotides: TGTGCCAGCAGTGAAGACCCCGGGACAGGAGGAAATGAGCAGTTCTTC. The encoded protein is CASSEDPGTGGNEQFF.

The V call is TRBV14, the J call TRBJ1-1; 8 nucleotides align to TRBD1. With V trimmed by 5 bases and J by 4 bases, 3 bases remained unmatched. The CDR3 has 13 amino acids. Germline CDR1 reads SGHDN; CDR2 reads FVKESK. The CDR3 loop reads CASSIQGVTEAFF. CDR3 coding DNA: TGTGCCAGCAGCATACAGGGGGTCACTGAAGCTTTCTTT. Combining the CDR3 with reference TRBV14 and TRBJ1-1 gives the whole variable domain EAGVTQFPSHSVIEKGQTVTLRCDPISGHDNLYWYRRVMGKEIKFLLHFVKESKQDESGMPNNRFLAERTGGTYSTLKVQPAELEDSGVYFCASSIQGVTEAFFGQGTRLTVV.

This clone was seen only once. This sequence joins TRBV4-1 and TRBJ1-3, with 7 bases matching TRBD1. This CDR3 region has 14 residues. CDR1 MGHRA and CDR2 YSYEKL come from the germline V gene. The V and J ends lost 3 bases and 8 bases, in that order; junction bases with no gene match: 7. Here the CDR3 reads CASSQTGFLDTIYF. CDR3 DNA sequence: TGCGCCAGCAGCCAGACAGGGTTCTTAGACACCATATATTTT.

The chain links TRBV20-1 to TRBJ2-7; D gene unclear. Trimming removed 0 bases at V and 7 bases at J, with 7 bases between. Germline CDR1 DFQATT, CDR2 SNEGSKA (reference sequence). The CDR3 covers 11 residues. Here the CDR3 reads CSARDSLEQYF. The CDR3 region has the DNA TGCAGTGCTAGAGATTCTCTGGAGCAGTACTTC.

The genes are TRBV5-8 and TRBJ1-1; possible D gene TRBD1, 5 bases. Deletions cut 2 bases from V and 4 bases from J, with 12 bases between. This CDR3 region has 14 residues. CDR1 is SGHTS and CDR2 is YDEGEE in the germline V gene. The CDR3 protein is CASSLDWGVTEAFF. The CDR3 bases are TGTGCCAGCAGCTTAGATTGGGGGGTCACTGAAGCTTTCTTT.

The rearrangement uses TRBV30 and TRBJ1-2; D might be TRBD1 (6 bases). The CDR3 length is 15 residues. Trimming took 4 bases from V and 5 from J, leaving 20 bases between them. Germline loops: CDR1 GTSNPN, CDR2 SVGIG (reference sequence). Written as DNA, the CDR3 is TGTGCCTGGAATTTTTGGTGGCGGGGGCGATATGGCTACACCTTC. Amino acids: CAWNFWWRGRYGYTF.

The gene calls are TRBV6-5 and TRBJ1-2; D not resolved. V lost 6 bases and J lost 4, with 15 bases in between. The CDR3 is made up of 14 amino acids. Germline CDR1 reads MNHEY; CDR2 reads SVGAGI. The CDR3 region is CASSFAEGFYGYTF. The CDR3, as DNA: TGTGCCAGCAGCTTCGCGGAGGGATTCTATGGCTACACCTTC.

The V gene is TRBV5-5, the J gene TRBJ2-7; 7 bases are a match to TRBD1. There are 15 residues in the CDR3. The ends lost 3 bases at V and 6 bases at J; junction bases unmatched: 12. In germline, CDR1 is SGHKS, CDR2 YYEKEE (reference sequence). The CDR3 DNA reads as TGTGCCAGCAGCTACCTAGACAGGGCCTATGGCGAGCAGTACTTC. Protein: CASSYLDRAYGEQYF.

The J gene is TRBJ2-1, the V gene TRBV9; 9 bases are shared with TRBD2. CDR3 length: 14 amino acids. The J segment lost 5 bases and the V segment lost 7 bases, leaving 7 bases of the junction unmatched. Germline CDR1 and CDR2: SGDLS and YYNGEE. The CDR3 is CASGREGTNNEQFF. CDR3 coding DNA: TGTGCCAGCGGGCGGGAGGGTACGAACAATGAGCAGTTCTTC.

The chain links TRBV5-1 to TRBJ2-1; no firm D call. V lost 0 bases, J lost 8 bases, and 12 bases lay in between. This CDR3 region has 14 residues. The germline V gene encodes CDR1 SGHRS and CDR2 YFSETQ. The CDR3 loop is CASSLGGFIDEQFF. The DNA of the CDR3 is TGCGCCAGCAGCTTGGGAGGTTTTATCGATGAGCAGTTCTTC.

The sample holds one count of this clone. V is TRBV6-4 and J is TRBJ1-5, with D possibly matching TRBD1 (5 bases). Trimming left V 7 bases short and J 2 bases short, with 18 bases between. This CDR3 is built from 16 residues. Per the germline V gene, CDR1 is MRHNA and CDR2 is SNTAGT. Written as DNA, the CDR3 is TGTGCCAGCAAAACGCAGTCGGGGGATCGCAATCAGCCCCAGCATTTT. This encodes CASKTQSGDRNQPQHF.

CDR3 nucleotides: TGTGCCAGCAGCTTAGAACAATCGGGTAATGAAAAACTGTTTTTT. This translates into CASSLEQSGNEKLFF. The chain employs TRBV11-2 and TRBJ1-4; D remains ambiguous. The CDR3 sequence is 15 residues long. The germline gives CDR1 SGHAT, CDR2 FQNNGV. V lost 0 bases to trimming and J lost 4 bases, with 9 bases between them.

The V and J genes are TRBV12-2 and TRBJ1-2. TRBV12-2 is recorded as a pseudogene. The CDR3 extends over 15 amino acids. CDR3 sequence reads: CASRLAGVLWYGYTF. The CDR3 DNA is TGTGCAAGTCGCTTAGCTGGAGTTCTTTGGTATGGCTACACCTTC.

This clone was seen more than once but under ten times. V gene TRBV18 combines with J gene TRBJ1-2; the D gene is possibly TRBD1 (5 bases). The CDR3 has 16 amino acids. Germline-derived CDR1 and CDR2 are KGHSH and LQKENI. V was cut by 0 bases and J by 4 bases, with 15 bases left in between. The CDR3 DNA reads as TGTGCCAGCTCACCACCGGCAGGGCCACTAAGCTATGGCTACACCTTC. Amino acid sequence: CASSPPAGPLSYGYTF.

This chain connects TRBV6-7 to TRBJ1-6; 7 bases line up with TRBD1. TRBV6-7 is labeled an ORF, and its function is uncertain. V was pared by 7 bases and J by 9 bases, with 9 bases of the junction left unmatched. The CDR3 consists of 14 residues. Here the CDR3 reads CASTQTGRASPLHF. The DNA of the CDR3 is TGTGCCAGCACCCAGACAGGGCGGGCTTCACCCCTCCACTTT.

The chain couples TRBV19 to TRBJ1-2; 8 positions agree with TRBD1. The CDR3 has 15 residues. The trim removed 3 bases at V and 4 bases at J, leaving 7 bases unmatched. Germline assignment: CDR1 LNHDA and CDR2 SQIVND (reference sequence). CDR3 in DNA: TGTGCCAGTAGTATTCTCCCGGACAGGGTCTATGGCTACACCTTC. Protein product: CASSILPDRVYGYTF.

The genes are TRBV4-1 and TRBJ2-5, with TRBD2 matching over 14 bases. CDR1 and CDR2 (germline): MGHRA, YSYEKL. V gave up 3 bases and J gave up 3 bases; unmatched junction bases: 12. The CDR3 is 19 residues long. The CDR3, as DNA: TGCGCCAGCAGCCAGGACGACTCCGGGACTAGCGGGGGTAAAGAGACCCAGTACTTC. Residues: CASSQDDSGTSGGKETQYF.

The gene calls are TRBV7-2 and TRBJ1-2, with 8 bases lining up with TRBD1. V lost 1 base and J lost 5; bases outside the gene matches: 6. CDR3 length: 15 residues. CDR1 is SGHTA, CDR2 FQGNSA, per germline. Written as DNA, the CDR3 is TGTGCCAGCAGCTTAGAAGTACAGGGGGTATATGGCTACACCTTC. This codes for CASSLEVQGVYGYTF.

The gene calls are TRBV30 and TRBJ1-2; D is perhaps TRBD1 (5 bases). CDR3 length: 14 residues. Germline CDR1 and CDR2: GTSNPN and SVGIG (reference sequence). Trimming stripped 0 bases from V and 8 bases from J, with 16 bases between. In DNA, the CDR3 is TGTGCCTGGAGTGTAAATAGCAGGGTGGGCGGCTACACCTTC. Translating it yields CAWSVNSRVGGYTF. Looking up the rest from reference TRBV30 and TRBJ1-2 gives the full variable domain: SQTIHQWPATLVQPVGSPLSLECTVEGTSNPNLYWYRQAAGRGLQLLFYSVGIGQISSEVPQNLSASRPQDRQFILSSKKLLLSDSGFYLCAWSVNSRVGGYTFGSGTRLTVV.

This chain uses TRBV14 with TRBJ2-7, with 7 bases matching TRBD1. The V segment lost 5 bases and the J segment 5 bases; nucleotides outside the gene matches: 9. From germline, CDR1 is SGHDN and CDR2 FVKESK. CDR3 length: 14 amino acids. The CDR3 coding sequence is TGTGCCAGCAGCTTCGGACAGGTGGTCCACGAGCAGTACTTC. This sequence encodes CASSFGQVVHEQYF.

This chain uses TRBV30 with TRBJ2-1; D is unresolved. Deletions cut 1 base from V and 2 bases from J, with 6 bases between. Per the germline V gene, CDR1 is GTSNPN and CDR2 is SVGIG (reference sequence). CDR3 length: 13 amino acids. CDR3 sequence: CAWSDSTYNEQFF. As DNA, the CDR3 is TGTGCCTGGAGTGACAGTACCTACAATGAGCAGTTCTTC.